The 17 T cell receptor beta chains presented below share a single source sample, sequenced in a study of blood T cells in healthy people across ages. The authors ran a second PCR of about 7 to 11 cycles using a sample-barcoded 5' primer and a J-beta primer mix. TCRdb passed the 5' RACE reads through MiXCR, listing each CDR3 protein once. This table holds 1.5 million to 2 million distinct CDR3 sequences, roughly 49% found once. The sequenced sample was blood. The source is a woman in her thirties or forties in good health.

The chain has TRBV7-2 and TRBJ2-3; 8 bases fit TRBD1. V was pared by 5 bases and J by 0 bases, with 7 bases of the junction left unmatched. CDR1 is SGHTA, CDR2 FQGNSA, per germline. CDR3 length equals 16 residues. The CDR3 is CASSPQGELSTDTQYF. CDR3 nucleotides: TGTGCCAGCAGCCCACAGGGGGAACTTAGCACAGATACGCAGTATTTT. The full variable domain, rest sourced from reference TRBV7-2 and TRBJ2-3, is GAGVSQSPSNKVTEKGKDVELRCDPISGHTALYWYRQSLGQGLEFLIYFQGNSAPDKSGLPSDRFSAERTGGSVSTLTIQRTQQEDSAVYLCASSPQGELSTDTQYFGPGTRLTVL.

This chain links TRBV5-8 with TRBJ2-1, with 7 bases fitting TRBD2. Trimming at V came to 7 bases and at J to 4 bases, leaving 14 bases not matched to a gene. Germline CDR1 and CDR2: SGHTS and YDEGEE. This CDR3 has 16 residues. The CDR3 spells CASCLGVAGVYNEQFF. CDR3 bases: TGTGCCAGCTGCCTTGGGGTTGCGGGAGTGTACAATGAGCAGTTCTTC.

This clonotype has a handful of counts. The rearrangement uses TRBV6-2 or TRBV6-3 and TRBJ1-5; 11 bases map to TRBD1. Germline CDR1 reads MNHEY; CDR2 reads SVGEGT. J gave up 7 bases and V 4 bases, and 6 bases lay outside the gene matches. This CDR3 region has 15 residues. The CDR3 DNA reads as TGTGCCAGCAGTTCCGGACAGGGGGCTGGGCAGCCCCAGCATTTT. Translating it yields CASSSGQGAGQPQHF.

This clonotype was counted a few times. DNA for the CDR3: TGTGCCATCAGTGAGGTGGTCGGAAAAGAGACCCAGTACTTC. Residues: CAISEVVGKETQYF. The rearrangement joins TRBV10-3 to TRBJ2-7; D unresolved. The DNA end is more similar to TRBJ2-5, so the J call may be wrong. The CDR3 totals 14 residues. In germline, CDR1 is ENHRY, CDR2 SYGVKD.

This clonotype turned up a few times. The chain has TRBV27 and TRBJ2-3, with D hard to call. V shed 7 bases and J shed 1 base, with 12 bases lying between them. The CDR3 has 14 amino acids. The germline V gene encodes CDR1 MNHEY and CDR2 SMNVEV (reference sequence). CDR3 in amino acids: CASTLTDGTDTQYF. The DNA of the CDR3 is TGTGCCAGCACCTTGACGGATGGCACAGATACGCAGTATTTT.

The chain joins TRBV7-8 to TRBJ2-6, with 9 bases lining up with TRBD1. The CDR3 contains 18 residues. Trimming took 3 bases from V and 0 from J; bases not matched to a gene: 6. The germline V gene encodes CDR1 SGHVS and CDR2 FQNEAQ. CDR3 DNA sequence: TGTGCCAGCAGCTTGAGACAGGGGGTGATCTCTGGGGCCAACGTCCTGACTTTC. This translates into CASSLRQGVISGANVLTF.

This clonotype was picked up a small number of times. The rearrangement uses TRBV27 and TRBJ1-2; 10 bases are shared with TRBD1. There are 17 residues in the CDR3. Germline V gene data show CDR1 as MNHEY and CDR2 as SMNVEV (reference sequence). The junction had 14 bases not matched to a gene; V was cut back by 6 bases and J by 4 bases. The CDR3 coding sequence is TGTGCCAGCAGAGGACCGGGACAGGGGCTTGTTGGCTATGGCTACACCTTC. Translated, it gives CASRGPGQGLVGYGYTF.

The J gene is TRBJ1-4, the V gene TRBV7-2; weak D call: TRBD1 (5 bases). Looked up from germline, CDR1 is SGHTA and CDR2 is FQGNSA. CDR3 length equals 14 residues. The ends were cut back, 4 bases at V and 7 bases at J, with 13 bases in the middle. The chain's CDR3 is CASSSRMGLEKLFF. Written as DNA, the CDR3 is TGTGCCAGCAGCTCCCGTATGGGGCTTGAAAAACTGTTTTTT.

This clonotype was detected a few times. The V gene is TRBV7-2, the J gene TRBJ2-3; D might be TRBD1 or TRBD2, each matching 5 bases. The germline V gene encodes CDR1 SGHTA and CDR2 FQGNSA. The CDR3 loop spans 17 amino acids. V was shortened by 5 bases and J by 0 bases, with 18 bases between the two germline ends. CDR3 sequence: CASSPHPPGPSTDTQYF. CDR3 DNA: TGTGCCAGCAGCCCACACCCTCCGGGACCTAGCACAGATACGCAGTATTTT.

This clonotype came up a few times. The CDR3 DNA reads TGTGCCAGCAGCCTACAACCCAGGGAGGGAGAGACCCAGTACTTC. Translating gives CASSLQPREGETQYF. The gene calls are TRBV7-2 and TRBJ2-7, with 7 bases identical to TRBD2. The last part of the DNA fits TRBJ2-5 better; the J call may be wrong. CDR1 and CDR2 (germline): SGHTA, FQGNSA. CDR3 length equals 15 residues.

The rearrangement joins TRBV14 to TRBJ2-1; 8 positions agree with TRBD2. Germline V gene lookup returns CDR1 SGHDN and CDR2 FVKESK. This CDR3 spans 17 amino acids. V lost 1 base and J lost 4; bases outside the gene matches: 9. The CDR3 DNA sequence: TGTGCCAGCAGCCAAGGTTCCGGGGGGGCACTGTACAATGAGCAGTTCTTC. Translated, it gives CASSQGSGGALYNEQFF.

The chain recombines TRBV20-1 with TRBJ1-2; TRBD1 matches at 7 bases. The CDR3 spans 13 residues. The trim removed 5 bases at V and 3 bases at J, leaving 6 bases unmatched. CDR1 is DFQATT, CDR2 SNEGSKA, per germline (reference sequence). The CDR3 protein is CSAEQGRDYGYTF. CDR3 nucleotides: TGCAGTGCTGAACAGGGGCGGGACTATGGCTACACCTTC.

In nucleotides, the CDR3 is TGTGCCAGCAGCCCACTTACGTACAGGGGCAATGAGCAGTTCTTC. Its translation is CASSPLTYRGNEQFF. This chain links TRBV7-9 with TRBJ2-1; TRBD1 matches 7 bases. The V and J ends lost 5 bases and 6 bases, in that order; junction bases with no gene match: 10. The CDR3 consists of 15 residues. Germline assignment: CDR1 SEHNR and CDR2 FQNEAQ (reference sequence).

This chain joins TRBV11-3 and TRBJ2-7; TRBD1 matches 8 bases. The germline V gene encodes CDR1 SGHNT and CDR2 YENEEA. V was pared by 5 bases and J by 7 bases, with 7 bases of the junction left unmatched. CDR3 size: 13 residues. The CDR3 DNA reads TGTGCCAGCAGCGTTCAACAGGGGGGAGAGCAGTACTTC. This gives the protein CASSVQQGGEQYF.

This chain joins TRBV20-1 and TRBJ1-1, with D perhaps TRBD1 (6 bases). Germline values: CDR1 DFQATT, CDR2 SNEGSKA (reference sequence). The CDR3 covers 17 residues. Trimming stripped 0 bases from V and 1 base from J, with 18 bases between. CDR3: CSARDLRLRGANTEAFF. For the CDR3, the DNA is TGCAGTGCTAGAGATCTCCGTCTTCGGGGGGCGAACACTGAAGCTTTCTTT.

The chain is built from TRBV2 and TRBJ2-3; D gene ambiguous. V gave up 4 bases and J gave up 4 bases, with 15 bases separating them. This CDR3 is built from 15 residues. Looked up from germline, CDR1 is SNHLY and CDR2 is FYNNEI. The DNA of the CDR3 is TGTGCCAGCAGTGCCCAAGGATTGGAAGCAGATACGCAGTATTTT. This codes for CASSAQGLEADTQYF. Supplemented by reference TRBV2 and TRBJ2-3, the full variable domain reads EPEVTQTPSHQVTQMGQEVILRCVPISNHLYFYWYRQILGQKVEFLVSFYNNEISEKSEIFDDQFSVERPDGSNFTLKIRSTKLEDSAMYFCASSAQGLEADTQYFGPGTRLTVL.

This sequence joins TRBV7-8 and TRBJ1-6; a weak D match, TRBD1 (6 bases). Germline values: CDR1 SGHVS, CDR2 FQNEAQ. CDR3 length: 15 amino acids. Trimming pared 5 bases from V and 7 bases from J, leaving 15 bases between. The CDR3 coding sequence is TGTGCCAGCAGCCAGACGGGACACATAAATTCACCCCTCCACTTT. Protein product: CASSQTGHINSPLHF.